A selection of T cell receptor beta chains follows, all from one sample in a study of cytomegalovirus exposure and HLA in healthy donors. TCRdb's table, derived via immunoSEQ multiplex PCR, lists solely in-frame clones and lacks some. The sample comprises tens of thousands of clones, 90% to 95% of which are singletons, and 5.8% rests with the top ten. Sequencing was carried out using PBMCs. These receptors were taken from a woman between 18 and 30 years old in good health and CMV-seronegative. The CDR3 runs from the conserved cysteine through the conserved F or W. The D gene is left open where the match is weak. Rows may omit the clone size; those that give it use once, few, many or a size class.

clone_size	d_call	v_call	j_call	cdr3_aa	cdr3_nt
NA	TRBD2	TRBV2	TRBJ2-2	CASSVTSGMTGELFF	TGTGCCAGCAGTGTCACTAGCGGGATGACCGGGGAGCTGTTTTTT
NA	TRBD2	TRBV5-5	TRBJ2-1	CASSWTSGNNEQFF	TGTGCCAGCAGCTGGACTAGCGGGAACAATGAGCAGTTCTTC
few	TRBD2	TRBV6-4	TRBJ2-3	CASSASGTSGADTQYF	TGTGCCAGCAGTGCCTCGGGGACTAGCGGGGCAGATACGCAGTATTTT
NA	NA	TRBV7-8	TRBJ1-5	CASSSQGGGKGAQHF	TGTGCCAGCAGCTCCCAGGGAGGGGGGAAAGGGGCCCAGCATTTT
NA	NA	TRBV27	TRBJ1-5	CASRDRDTYQPQHF	TGTGCCAGCAGGGACCGGGACACTTATCAGCCCCAGCATTTT
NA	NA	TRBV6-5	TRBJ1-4	CASSYSRRNEKLFF	TGTGCCAGCAGTTACTCGAGGAGGAATGAAAAACTGTTTTTT
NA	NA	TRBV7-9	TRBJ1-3	CASSLVPRVPGNTIYF	TGTGCCAGCAGCCTAGTCCCCAGGGTCCCTGGAAACACCATATATTTT
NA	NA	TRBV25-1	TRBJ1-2	CASRDSNYGYTF	TGTGCCAGCAGGGACAGTAACTATGGCTACACCTTC
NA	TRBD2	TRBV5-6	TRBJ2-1	CASSPGTSGYNEQFF	TGTGCCAGCAGCCCAGGGACTAGCGGTTACAATGAGCAGTTCTTC
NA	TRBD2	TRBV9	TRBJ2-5	CASSDQLSGSETQYF	TGTGCCAGCAGCGATCAGCTGAGCGGGAGCGAGACCCAGTACTTC
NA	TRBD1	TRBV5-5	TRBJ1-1	CASGTGDSSNTEAFF	TGTGCCAGCGGGACAGGGGATTCGTCGAACACTGAAGCTTTCTTT
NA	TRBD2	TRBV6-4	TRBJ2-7	CASSRGGASEQYF	TGTGCCAGCAGTCGCGGGGGGGCCAGCGAGCAGTACTTC
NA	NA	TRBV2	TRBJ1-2	CASQQGNSVGYTF	TGTGCCAGCCAACAGGGTAATAGTGTTGGCTACACCTTC
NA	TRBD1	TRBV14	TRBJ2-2	CASSPRQGPTGELFF	TGTGCCAGCAGTCCCAGACAGGGCCCCACCGGGGAGCTGTTTTTT
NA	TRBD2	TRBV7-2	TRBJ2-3	CASSPRRGGGTDTQYF	TGTGCCAGCAGCCCGCGCCGCGGGGGGGGCACAGATACGCAGTATTTT
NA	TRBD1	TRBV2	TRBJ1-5	CASRDWDRLLDQPQHF	TGTGCCAGCAGAGATTGGGACAGGTTGTTAGATCAGCCCCAGCATTTT
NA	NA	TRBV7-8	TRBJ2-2	CASRGGGGELFF	TGTGCCAGCAGGGGAGGCGGCGGGGAGCTGTTTTTT
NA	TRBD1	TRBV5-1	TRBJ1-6	CASSASDRVGGGGNSPLHF	TGCGCCAGCAGCGCGTCGGACAGGGTCGGGGGCGGAGGGAATTCACCCCTCCACTTT
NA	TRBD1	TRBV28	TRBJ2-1	CASSKLGQGYNEQFF	TGTGCCAGCAGCAAACTAGGACAGGGCTACAATGAGCAGTTCTTC
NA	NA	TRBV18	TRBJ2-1	CASSPKGNEQFF	TGTGCCAGCTCACCTAAGGGGAATGAGCAGTTCTTC
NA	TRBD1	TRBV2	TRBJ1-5	CASSAWTGNQPQHF	TGTGCCAGCAGTGCATGGACAGGAAATCAGCCCCAGCATTTT
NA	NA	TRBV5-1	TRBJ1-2	CASSPDRNYGYTF	TGCGCCAGCAGCCCTGACAGAAACTATGGCTACACCTTC
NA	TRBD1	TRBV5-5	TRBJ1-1	CASSSMGRDRGRSVTEAFF	TGTGCCAGCAGCTCGATGGGCCGGGACAGGGGGCGTTCGGTCACTGAAGCTTTCTTT
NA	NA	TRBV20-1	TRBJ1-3	CSARGGDTIYF	TGCAGTGCTAGAGGGGGCGACACCATATATTTT
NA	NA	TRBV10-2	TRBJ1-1	CASSIGVRTEAFF	TGCGCCAGCAGTATCGGGGTTCGCACTGAAGCTTTCTTT
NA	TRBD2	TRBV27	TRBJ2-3	CASTRIAGATDTQYF	TGTGCCAGCACCCGTATAGCGGGAGCCACAGATACGCAGTATTTT
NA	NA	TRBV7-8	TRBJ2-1	CASSFLLTKLAKPRHEQFF	TGTGCCAGCAGCTTCCTTCTCACAAAACTAGCAAAGCCCAGGCATGAGCAGTTCTTC
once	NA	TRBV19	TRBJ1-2	CASSIRGNLNYGYTF	TGTGCCAGTAGTATCAGGGGAAATCTTAACTATGGCTACACCTTC
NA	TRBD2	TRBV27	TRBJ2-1	CASRIAGGPHEQFF	TGTGCCAGCAGAATAGCGGGAGGGCCGCATGAGCAGTTCTTC
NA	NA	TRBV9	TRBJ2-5	CASSVVGTAQETQYF	TGTGCCAGCAGCGTAGTTGGAACAGCCCAAGAGACCCAGTACTTC
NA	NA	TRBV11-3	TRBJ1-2	CASSIGAIGYTF	TGTGCCAGCAGCATCGGTGCTATCGGCTACACCTTC